Below, 30 T cell receptor beta chains from the same sample are listed, as sequenced in a study of blood T cells in healthy people across ages. Combining a sample-barcoded 5' primer with a J-beta primer mix, a second PCR ran for 7 to 11 cycles. TCRdb redid the calling of the 5' RACE reads with MiXCR, one entry per CDR3 protein. This table has approximately 670,000 distinct CDR3 sequences, around 43% appearing once. Input material: blood. The receptors were gathered from an older man in good health.

The rearrangement links TRBV7-2 to TRBJ2-5, with D hard to call. From germline, CDR1 is SGHTA and CDR2 FQGNSA. The CDR3 sequence is 14 residues long. V lost 5 bases to trimming and J lost 1 base, with 11 bases between them. CDR3 bases: TGTGCCAGCAGCCGAAAGGACCCCCAAGAGACCCAGTACTTC. Translation gives CASSRKDPQETQYF.

This clonotype turned up a few times. The chain uses TRBV29-1 and TRBJ2-7, with 8 positions matching TRBD1. The CDR3 totals 13 residues. V dropped 5 bases and J dropped 4; count of bases not matched to a gene: 7. Germline lookup yields CDR1 SQVTM and CDR2 ANQGSEA. Here the CDR3 reads CSVSGQGLYEQYF. In nucleotides, the CDR3 is TGCAGCGTTTCCGGACAGGGTTTATACGAGCAGTACTTC.

This clonotype has at least ten counts. The chain employs TRBV20-1 and TRBJ2-1; 8 bases are a match to TRBD2. This CDR3 contains 18 residues. V was pared by 6 bases and J by 1 base, with 17 bases of the junction left unmatched. The germline gives CDR1 DFQATT, CDR2 SNEGSKA (reference sequence). The CDR3 loop is CSATTPVAGRISYNEQFF. CDR3 nucleotides: TGCAGTGCAACCACGCCAGTAGCGGGGAGGATATCCTACAATGAGCAGTTCTTC.

The CDR3: CASSRQQVSGANVLTF. CDR3 DNA: TGTGCCAGCAGCCGACAACAAGTATCTGGGGCCAACGTCCTGACTTTC. This rearrangement joins TRBV7-2 to TRBJ2-6; the D is unclear. The length of the CDR3 is 16 residues. Germline loops: CDR1 SGHTA, CDR2 FQGNSA. Trimming removed 5 bases at V and 1 base at J, with 12 bases between.

This clonotype was found a few times. The chain couples TRBV6-2 or TRBV6-3 to TRBJ2-7; 7 nucleotides agree with TRBD1. The V segment lost 9 bases and the J segment 10 bases; nucleotides outside the gene matches: 12. The CDR3 is 12 amino acids. CDR1 and CDR2 from the germline V gene are MNHEY and SVGEGT. The CDR3 nucleotides are TGTGCCAGTGGGGACAGTCCCAGTAGCCAGTACTTC. Protein: CASGDSPSSQYF.

This clonotype was seen repeatedly, ten times or more. This chain joins TRBV29-1 and TRBJ2-1; 8 nucleotides match TRBD1. The V and J ends lost 7 bases and 6 bases, in that order; junction bases with no gene match: 8. Germline values: CDR1 SQVTM, CDR2 ANQGSEA. The CDR3 loop spans 13 amino acids. The DNA for the CDR3 is TGCAGCGATGACAGGGGCTCCCTCAATGAGCAGTTCTTC. Translation: CSDDRGSLNEQFF.

The J gene is TRBJ2-1, the V gene TRBV6-6, with a possible D match to TRBD1 (6 bases). CDR1 and CDR2 from the germline V gene are MNHNY and SVGAGI (reference sequence). This CDR3 has 16 amino acids. V gave up 6 bases and J gave up 0 bases, with 15 bases separating them. The CDR3 region has the DNA TGTGCCAGCAGAGCCCAGACAGGAGCCTCCTACAATGAGCAGTTCTTC. This sequence encodes CASRAQTGASYNEQFF.

The chain links TRBV29-1 to TRBJ1-5; tentative D call: TRBD1 (6 bases). V was clipped by 4 bases and J by 1 base, with 17 bases between them. In germline, CDR1 is SQVTM, CDR2 ANQGSEA. This CDR3 is 16 amino acids long. This chain's CDR3 is CSVGETGKGSNQPQHF. Here the CDR3 DNA reads TGCAGCGTTGGCGAGACAGGAAAGGGGAGCAATCAGCCCCAGCATTTT. Together with reference TRBV29-1 and TRBJ1-5, the CDR3 gives the full variable domain: SAVISQKPSRDICQRGTSLTIQCQVDSQVTMMFWYRQQPGQSLTLIATANQGSEATYESGFVIDKFPISRPNLTFSTLTVSNMSPEDSSIYLCSVGETGKGSNQPQHFGDGTRLSIL.

This clonotype has only a few counts. The CDR3 reads CASSDPPGEGDTQYF. DNA of the CDR3: TGTGCCAGCAGTGACCCCCCAGGGGAGGGAGATACGCAGTATTTT. The chain is built from TRBV6-1 and TRBJ2-3, with D possibly TRBD2 on 7 matching bases. With 3 bases removed from V and 5 bases from J, the gap between germline ends came to 15 bases. Germline assignment: CDR1 MNHNS and CDR2 SASEGT. The CDR3 length is 15 residues.

This clonotype was seen a few times. V usage is TRBV6-1 and J usage is TRBJ2-7, with D uncertain. CDR3 length: 11 residues. Trimming left V 4 bases short and J 7 bases short, with 8 bases between. Germline-derived CDR1 and CDR2 are MNHNS and SASEGT. This chain's CDR3 is CASSGLNEQYF. CDR3 in DNA: TGTGCCAGCAGTGGCTTGAATGAGCAGTACTTC.

The chain is built from TRBV18 and TRBJ1-4; D is possibly TRBD1 (5 bases). Trimming took 4 bases from V and 0 from J, leaving 9 bases between them. Germline V gene data show CDR1 as KGHSH and CDR2 as LQKENI. The CDR3 consists of 15 residues. CDR3 in DNA: TGTGCCAGCTCACTACAGGCATCAACTAATGAAAAACTGTTTTTT. It encodes CASSLQASTNEKLFF.

Many counts were recorded for this clonotype. The chain recombines TRBV7-2 with TRBJ2-7; 10 bases match TRBD1. The V segment lost 6 bases and the J segment 5 bases; nucleotides outside the gene matches: 4. Germline V lookup: CDR1 SGHTA, CDR2 FQGNSA. The CDR3 sequence is 13 residues long. The chain's CDR3 is CASRRQGANEQYF. The CDR3 DNA follows: TGTGCCAGCAGACGACAGGGGGCAAACGAGCAGTACTTC.

This clonotype was recorded only once. The junction shows a germline mismatch at one end, possibly a read error. The genes are TRBV6-1 and TRBJ2-7; D not resolved. The germline gives CDR1 MNHNS, CDR2 SASEGT. The CDR3 is 12 residues long. CDR3 amino acids: CASIEAPAQQYF. The CDR3 coding sequence is TGTGCCAGCATTGAAGCCCCGGCTCAGCAGTACTTC.

This chain links TRBV12-3 or TRBV12-4 with TRBJ2-7; perhaps TRBD2 as D (7 bases). V was pared by 6 bases and J by 7 bases, with 19 bases between. This CDR3 is built from 14 residues. CDR3 protein: CASRGGGTYNEQYF. CDR3 DNA sequence: TGTGCCAGCAGAGGGGGGGGAACCTACAATGAGCAGTACTTC.

V gene TRBV2 combines with J gene TRBJ2-5; the D gene is possibly TRBD1 (6 bases). The V gene lost 5 bases and the J gene lost 0 bases, with 13 bases spanning the gap. Looked up from germline, CDR1 is SNHLY and CDR2 is FYNNEI. This CDR3 comprises 15 residues. CDR3 sequence reads: CASSRSQGYQETQYF. For the CDR3, the DNA is TGTGCCAGCAGTAGATCTCAGGGGTACCAAGAGACCCAGTACTTC.

The table lists this clonotype with a few counts. The gene calls are TRBV7-6 and TRBJ2-1, with D unclear. CDR3 length: 13 amino acids. Germline V gene data show CDR1 as SGHVS and CDR2 as FNYEAQ. V was cut by 3 bases and J by 4 bases, with 7 bases left in between. This chain's CDR3 is CASSFQQYNEQFF. CDR3 nucleotide sequence: TGTGCCAGCAGCTTTCAGCAGTACAATGAGCAGTTCTTC.

This clonotype was seen many times. J is TRBJ2-5 and V is TRBV7-7, with 13 bases matching TRBD2. The CDR3 extends over 15 amino acids. The V and J ends lost 5 bases and 5 bases, in that order; junction bases with no gene match: 5. From germline, CDR1 is SSHAT and CDR2 FNYEAQ (reference sequence). The CDR3 DNA is TGTGCCAGCAGCCCGGGACTAGCGGGGAGGGAGACCCAGTACTTC. This sequence encodes CASSPGLAGRETQYF.

The chain joins TRBV7-2 to TRBJ2-1, with 12 positions matching TRBD1. This CDR3 is built from 17 residues. Looked up from germline, CDR1 is SGHTA and CDR2 is FQGNSA. J was trimmed by 12 bases and V by 3 bases; bases with no gene match: 15. The chain's CDR3 is CASSLSGTGGATDTQFF. The CDR3 coding sequence is TGTGCCAGCAGCTTGAGTGGGACAGGGGGCGCGACAGATACGCAGTTCTTC.

This clonotype was observed a handful of times. The chain recombines TRBV27 with TRBJ1-4, with D unclear. The length of the CDR3 is 15 residues. Trimming shortened V by 7 bases and J by 5 bases, and 17 bases separated the two germline ends. Germline V gene sequence: CDR1 MNHEY, CDR2 SMNVEV (reference sequence). The DNA for the CDR3 is TGTGCCAGCACTCAAAAATCGGGGATAAATGAAAAACTGTTTTTT. Translating gives CASTQKSGINEKLFF.

This clonotype was seen many times. The chain is built from TRBV29-1 and TRBJ2-7; D is uncertain. The CDR3 loop spans 11 amino acids. V was pared by 6 bases and J by 1 base, with 7 bases between. Germline-derived CDR1 and CDR2 are SQVTM and ANQGSEA. In nucleotides, the CDR3 is TGCAGCGTCCGTCTGTCCTACGAGCAGTACTTC. Translated, it gives CSVRLSYEQYF.

The sample holds a few counts of this clonotype. The chain has TRBV5-1 and TRBJ1-2; D is perhaps TRBD1 (5 bases). Germline-derived CDR1 and CDR2 are SGHRS and YFSETQ. The germline V and J ends were trimmed by 0 bases and 3 bases, with 9 bases remaining between them. This CDR3 is built from 14 residues. The CDR3 region has the DNA TGCGCCAGCAGCTTGGCCAGGGCGGACTATGGCTACACCTTC. It codes for CASSLARADYGYTF.

This chain uses TRBV5-1 with TRBJ2-2; D perhaps matches TRBD2 (6 bases). Germline loops: CDR1 SGHRS, CDR2 YFSETQ. There are 18 residues in the CDR3. Trimming removed 4 bases at V and 6 bases at J, with 25 bases between. CDR3: CASSPTPAAGLGSGELFF. DNA for the CDR3: TGCGCCAGCAGCCCTACCCCCGCGGCGGGATTAGGATCCGGGGAGCTGTTTTTT.

This clonotype turned up a few times. This chain links TRBV7-9 with TRBJ2-1; TRBD2 matches at 13 bases. This CDR3 spans 17 amino acids. The junction had 7 bases not matched to a gene; V was cut back by 4 bases and J by 4 bases. CDR1 and CDR2 (germline): SEHNR, FQNEAQ (reference sequence). CDR3 region: CASSYVPGLAGYNEQFF. The CDR3 DNA reads TGTGCCAGCAGCTACGTTCCGGGACTAGCGGGGTACAATGAGCAGTTCTTC.

The CDR3 sequence: CASSLDGSGSKQYF. CDR3 coding DNA: TGTGCCAGCAGCTTAGATGGTAGTGGTAGCAAGCAGTACTTC. The chain employs TRBV11-3 and TRBJ2-4; D gene unclear. This CDR3 comprises 14 residues. CDR1 is SGHNT, CDR2 YENEEA, per germline. V lost 0 bases and J 13 bases, leaving 16 bases between the germline ends.

The V call is TRBV6-5, the J call TRBJ2-7; 11 bases are shared with TRBD2. This CDR3 has 15 residues. V lost 7 bases and J lost 2; bases outside the gene matches: 7. CDR1 MNHEY and CDR2 SVGAGI come from the germline V gene. Here the CDR3 DNA reads TGTGCCAGCACTTCAGGGACTAGCGGCACCTACGAGCAGTACTTC. Translation gives CASTSGTSGTYEQYF.

The chain employs TRBV10-2 and TRBJ2-5; possibly TRBD1 for D (6 bases). CDR1 is WSHSY, CDR2 SAAADI, per germline. V lost 2 bases, J lost 1 base, and 8 bases lay in between. CDR3 length: 14 residues. The CDR3 reads CASSEADSQETQYF. CDR3 in DNA: TGCGCCAGCAGTGAGGCGGACAGCCAAGAGACCCAGTACTTC.

This clonotype was observed a few times. The chain couples TRBV12-3 or TRBV12-4 to TRBJ2-1, with TRBD1 identical over 11 bases. The trim removed 1 base at V and 8 bases at J, leaving 7 bases unmatched. The CDR3 extends over 16 amino acids. The CDR3 here is CASSLEGDRGFDEQFF. CDR3 nucleotide sequence: TGTGCCAGCAGTTTAGAAGGGGACAGGGGGTTTGATGAGCAGTTCTTC.

This clonotype turned up a few times. The chain links TRBV27 to TRBJ2-7, with 10 nucleotides matching TRBD2. The J call is in doubt because the DNA end fits TRBJ2-5 better. The CDR3 extends over 16 amino acids. Germline-derived CDR1 and CDR2 are MNHEY and SMNVEV (reference sequence). The CDR3 sequence: CASSFNPSGGLVTQYF. The DNA for the CDR3 is TGTGCCAGCAGTTTCAACCCTAGCGGGGGTTTGGTGACCCAGTACTTC.

The chain's CDR3 is CATSDVPNEQFF. The CDR3 DNA is TGTGCCACCAGTGATGTCCCTAATGAGCAGTTCTTC. V and J are TRBV24-1 and TRBJ2-1; the D is unclear. Germline V gene sequence: CDR1 KGHDR, CDR2 SFDVKD. V was shortened by 3 bases and J by 7 bases, with 6 bases between the two germline ends. The CDR3 covers 12 residues.

This rearrangement joins TRBV6-6 to TRBJ2-5; weak D call: TRBD1 (5 bases). The tail of the sequence fits TRBJ2-7 better, so the J call may be wrong. This CDR3 contains 15 residues. Germline values: CDR1 MNHNY, CDR2 SVGAGI (reference sequence). For the CDR3, the DNA is TGTGCCAGCAGTTACTCGAGTCAGGGTGAAGACGAGCAGTACTTC. Protein: CASSYSSQGEDEQYF.